Listed below are T cell receptor beta chains from one sample, sequenced in a study of T cells after yellow fever vaccination. MiXCR was run by TCRdb on the 5' RACE reads, yielding one entry per CDR3 protein. The table lists more than 95,000 distinct CDR3 sequences, 7.2% of them singletons, with 2.7% in the top ten. The source material was CD4+ T cells sorted from PBMCs, sampled about 41 days after the first yellow fever vaccination. Receptors originate from a young man who received the YFV17D yellow fever vaccine. Both conserved end residues are part of each CDR3. D genes are given only for firm matches. Each size is how often the clone was seen (once, few, many) or a class if it is expanded.

clone_size	v_call	d_call	j_call	cdr3_aa	cdr3_nt
many	TRBV5-1	NA	TRBJ1-1	CASSLGPLNTEAFF	TGTGCCAGCAGCTTGGGCCCGTTGAACACTGAAGCTTTCTTT
many	TRBV6-5	NA	TRBJ1-1	CASSYSEGLNTEAFF	TGTGCCAGCAGTTACTCGGAGGGCTTGAACACTGAAGCTTTCTTT
many	TRBV3-1	NA	TRBJ2-4	CASSQEGAKNIQYF	TGTGCCAGCAGCCAAGAGGGGGCGAAAAACATTCAGTACTTC
medium-sized	TRBV5-1	TRBD1	TRBJ2-2	CASSFRTGATGELFF	TGCGCCAGCAGCTTCCGGACAGGGGCGACTGGGGAGCTGTTTTTT
many	TRBV18	TRBD2	TRBJ2-1	CASSPNQQRGAPGEQFF	TGTGCCAGCTCACCGAATCAACAGCGGGGGGCCCCCGGCGAGCAGTTCTTC
many	TRBV5-1	NA	TRBJ1-1	CASSFQGGMNTEAFF	TGCGCCAGCAGCTTCCAGGGTGGTATGAACACTGAAGCTTTCTTT
few	TRBV12-3/TRBV12-4	TRBD2	TRBJ2-5	CASSLGVAGGPSRETQYF	TGTGCCAGCAGTTTGGGAGTAGCGGGGGGGCCGAGTCGAGAGACCCAGTACTTC
few	TRBV5-1	NA	TRBJ1-1	CASSKGMNTEAFF	TGCGCCAGCAGTAAAGGGATGAACACTGAAGCTTTCTTT
many	TRBV12-3/TRBV12-4	NA	TRBJ2-7	CASSPSSYEQYF	TGTGCCAGCAGCCCCAGCTCCTACGAGCAGTACTTC
many	TRBV15	NA	TRBJ1-1	CATSSGPEVGAFF	TGTGCCACCAGCAGTGGTCCCGAAGTTGGGGCTTTCTTT